Sequencing of this TCR beta chain was carried out in a study of CD8 T cells in ankylosing spondylitis. General study results and limits: The study identified a TCR beta motif of seven or eight highly homologous variants that appeared characteristic of ankylosing spondylitis blood.

J was trimmed by 10 bases and V by 10 bases; bases with no gene match: 18. This CDR3 has 14 amino acids. Germline V CDR1 and CDR2: SGHRS, YFSETQ. TCRdb redid the calling of the 5' RACE reads with MiXCR, one entry per CDR3 protein. This sample has hundreds of thousands of distinct CDR3 sequences, with roughly 13% found just once. A word on this clonotype: Its cognate antigen is unknown.

This receptor was taken from a male donor with ankylosing spondylitis. The chain links TRBV5-1 to TRBJ1-1; 8 positions match TRBD1. Specimen: blood, either unsorted or a sorted T cell fraction (not recorded which). The CDR3 loop reads CASQDPGQGSGAFF. The CDR3 DNA reads TGCGCCTCACAAGACCCAGGACAGGGAAGTGGAGCTTTCTTT.